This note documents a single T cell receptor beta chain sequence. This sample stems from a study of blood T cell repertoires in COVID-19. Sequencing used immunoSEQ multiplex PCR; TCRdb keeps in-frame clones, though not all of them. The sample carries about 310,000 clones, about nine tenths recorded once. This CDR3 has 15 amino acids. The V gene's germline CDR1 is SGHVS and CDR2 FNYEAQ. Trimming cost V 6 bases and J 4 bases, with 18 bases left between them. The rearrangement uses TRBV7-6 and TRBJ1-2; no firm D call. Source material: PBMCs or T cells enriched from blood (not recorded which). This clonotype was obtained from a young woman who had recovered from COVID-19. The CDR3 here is CASSRVSGGSYGYTF. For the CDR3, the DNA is TGTGCCAGCAGTCGAGTTTCCGGCGGCAGCTATGGCTACACCTTC. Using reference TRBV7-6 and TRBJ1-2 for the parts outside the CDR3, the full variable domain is GAGVSQSPRYKVTKRGQDVALRCDPISGHVSLYWYRQALGQGPEFLTYFNYEAQQDKSGLPNDRFSAERPEGSISTLTIQRTEQRDSAMYRCASSRVSGGSYGYTFGSGTRLTVV.